Following are 16 T cell receptor beta chains from one sample sequenced in a study of blood T cell repertoires in COVID-19. Assay: immunoSEQ multiplex PCR; the TCRdb copy retains only in-frame clones and omits some. The data contain roughly 160,000 clones, roughly 84% of them singletons. The material sequenced was PBMCs or T cells enriched from blood (not recorded which). The receptors come from a woman aged 45-65 years who had recovered from COVID-19.

The chain employs TRBV27 and TRBJ2-7; 7 bases match TRBD2. The junction had 10 bases not matched to a gene; V was cut back by 6 bases and J by 5 bases. The CDR3 runs to 14 residues. CDR1 MNHEY and CDR2 SMNVEV come from the germline V gene (reference sequence). CDR3 nucleotides: TGTGCCAGCAGCTCTTGGGGGGGTAGGAACGAGCAGTACTTC. Translating it yields CASSSWGGRNEQYF.

This chain uses TRBV6-1 with TRBJ2-7; 7 bases are a match to TRBD1. The germline V gene has CDR1 MNHNS and CDR2 SASEGT. V gave up 6 bases and J gave up 3 bases; unmatched junction bases: 5. The CDR3 totals 13 residues. This CDR3 reads CASSGQDHYEQYF. CDR3 nucleotide sequence: TGTGCCAGCAGCGGACAGGACCACTACGAGCAGTACTTC.

This clone occurred a few times. The CDR3 sequence is CASALRGGSVQPQHF. The CDR3 DNA follows: TGTGCCAGCGCTCTTAGGGGGGGCTCGGTTCAGCCCCAGCATTTT. The V and J genes are TRBV7-8 and TRBJ1-5, with D perhaps matching TRBD1 (6 bases). CDR3 length equals 15 residues. Germline V CDR1 and CDR2: SGHVS, FQNEAQ. The V end lost 8 bases, the J end lost 6 bases, and 20 bases lay between the germline ends.

The genes are TRBV28 and TRBJ2-2; TRBD1 aligns across 7 bases. V lost 10 bases to trimming and J lost 3 bases; unmatched junction nucleotides: 8. Germline-derived CDR1 and CDR2 are MDHEN and SYDVKM. The CDR3 has 14 residues. CDR3 amino acids: CATLFRGHTGELFF. CDR3 nucleotide sequence: TGTGCCACTCTTTTTAGGGGGCACACCGGGGAGCTGTTTTTT.

The chain couples TRBV5-1 to TRBJ2-7; maybe TRBD1 (5 bases). Germline V lookup: CDR1 SGHRS, CDR2 YFSETQ. V shed 7 bases and J shed 5 bases, with 19 bases lying between them. The CDR3 has 14 amino acids. CDR3 amino acids: CASGRGSSTDEQYF. DNA of the CDR3: TGCGCCAGCGGCCGTGGTAGTTCGACAGACGAGCAGTACTTC.

Notes on this clone: This specimen includes other DNA sequences encoding the same CDR3. This chain connects TRBV29-1 to TRBJ1-1; tentatively, D is TRBD1 (5 bases). CDR1 and CDR2 (germline): SQVTM, ANQGSEA. V lost 1 base and J lost 0, with 6 bases in between. This CDR3 comprises 13 residues. This chain's CDR3 is CSVEGQMNTEAFF. In DNA, the CDR3 is TGCAGCGTTGAAGGACAGATGAACACTGAAGCTTTCTTT.

This clone was counted a few times. This chain links TRBV6-2 or TRBV6-3 with TRBJ2-1; 12 bases line up with TRBD2. Germline V gene sequence: CDR1 MNHEY, CDR2 SVGEGT. The trim removed 5 bases at V and 3 bases at J, leaving 11 bases unmatched. The CDR3 contains 18 residues. CDR3 in DNA: TGTGCCAGCAGTCCGCCGGGACTAGCGGGCGGAGGCTACAATGAGCAGTTCTTC. As protein: CASSPPGLAGGGYNEQFF.

The chain couples TRBV5-6 to TRBJ1-2; the match to TRBD1 covers 8 bases. CDR3 length: 13 residues. CDR1 and CDR2 (germline): SGHDT, YYEEEE. The junction had 7 bases not matched to a gene; V was cut back by 4 bases and J by 8 bases. CDR3 in DNA: TGTGCCAGCAGCCCGGGACAGGCCATGGGCTACACCTTC. As protein: CASSPGQAMGYTF.

This clone was seen a single time. V is TRBV28 and J is TRBJ1-5; D unclear. Germline V lookup: CDR1 MDHEN, CDR2 SYDVKM. Trimming stripped 4 bases from V and 0 bases from J, with 16 bases between. CDR3 length: 17 amino acids. The CDR3 here is CASSSSEVGYSNQPQHF. The CDR3 DNA reads as TGTGCCAGCAGTTCGTCGGAGGTAGGATATAGCAATCAGCCCCAGCATTTT.

The V and J genes are TRBV6-6 and TRBJ1-1, with unresolved D. Germline assignment: CDR1 MNHNY and CDR2 SVGAGI (reference sequence). V dropped 2 bases and J dropped 2 bases, with 9 bases sitting between them. The CDR3 runs 14 residues. CDR3 region: CASSYGGLNTEAFF. As DNA, the CDR3 is TGTGCCAGCAGTTACGGAGGGTTAAACACTGAAGCTTTCTTT.

To note about this clone: The junction shows a germline mismatch at one end, possibly a read error. This sequence joins TRBV18 and TRBJ2-1, with 7 bases identical to TRBD1. CDR3 length: 16 residues. Germline lookup yields CDR1 KGHSH and CDR2 LQKENI. The CDR3 DNA is TGTGCCAGCTCAGCACCTAGTGGGACAGCCAACAATGAGCAGTTCTTC. It specifies CASSAPSGTANNEQFF.

This rearrangement joins TRBV6-5 to TRBJ1-4; D is unresolved. V lost 9 bases to trimming and J lost 4 bases, with 12 bases between them. This CDR3 is built from 13 residues. CDR1 and CDR2 (germline): MNHEY, SVGAGI. The CDR3 sequence: CASRVGGNEKLFF. DNA for the CDR3: TGTGCCAGTCGGGTAGGCGGTAATGAAAAACTGTTTTTT.

The chain uses TRBV7-8 and TRBJ1-6; TRBD1 matches at 9 bases. This CDR3 comprises 17 residues. The ends lost 10 bases at V and 0 bases at J; junction bases unmatched: 10. Looked up from germline, CDR1 is SGHVS and CDR2 is FQNEAQ. The CDR3 region is CATALRDRVSYNSPLHF. The CDR3 region has the DNA TGTGCCACCGCCCTGCGGGACAGGGTCTCCTATAATTCACCCCTCCACTTT.

V is TRBV7-8 and J is TRBJ1-2, with 7 nucleotides matching TRBD1. With 5 bases clipped from V and 6 bases from J, the junction kept 9 bases outside the gene matches. The CDR3 covers 14 residues. In germline, CDR1 is SGHVS, CDR2 FQNEAQ. The CDR3 DNA sequence: TGTGCCAGCAGCGATCCGGGACAGCGAGATGGCTACACCTTC. Encoded protein: CASSDPGQRDGYTF.

V usage is TRBV15 and J usage is TRBJ2-6; D is unresolved. V was clipped by 9 bases and J by 0 bases, with 9 bases between them. This CDR3 is built from 14 residues. Looked up from germline, CDR1 is LNHNV and CDR2 is YYDKDF (reference sequence). The DNA of the CDR3 is TGTGCCACACGGTTTGGCTCTGGGGCCAACGTCCTGACTTTC. It codes for CATRFGSGANVLTF.

DNA of the CDR3: TGTGCCAGCAGCCAAGATAGCCGGACAGGGGGCGCATATGGGGCCAACGTCCTGACTTTC. It codes for CASSQDSRTGGAYGANVLTF. The chain has TRBV4-2 and TRBJ2-6; 11 bases align to TRBD1. CDR3 length equals 20 residues. Germline V gene lookup returns CDR1 LGHNA and CDR2 YNFKEQ. V lost 0 bases to trimming and J lost 3 bases; unmatched junction nucleotides: 10.